This T cell receptor beta chain emerged from a study of cytomegalovirus exposure and HLA in healthy donors. Study-level background: It was reported in a later analysis that the 100 to 150 validation repertoires used the same platform as the approximately 670 first-cohort repertoires. General observations from the study: As confirmed in vitro, a few CMV-associated chains were specific for CMV antigens. Subsequent analysis revealed that first-cohort TCR clusters tended to co-occur in the approximately 120 validation repertoires.

The CDR3 has 18 amino acids. J was trimmed by 1 base and V by 0 bases; bases with no gene match: 11. TCRdb's copy holds only in-frame clones and misses some; the assay was immunoSEQ multiplex PCR. The table has roughly 220,000 clones, about nine tenths seen once. Concerning this clone itself: Its antigen remains unknown.

The J gene is TRBJ1-1, the V gene TRBV23-1, with 7 positions matching TRBD1. TRBV23-1 is treated as an ORF (open reading frame) with a function not yet certain. The TCR was taken from a woman under 30 in good health and CMV-seronegative. Sequences were obtained from PBMCs. DNA for the CDR3: TGCGCCAGCAGTCAATCAAGGCTAGGGGGCGGAAGGAACACTGAAGCTTTCTTT. It encodes CASSQSRLGGGRNTEAFF.